This TCR beta chain was documented in a study of T cells in Graves' hyperthyroidism and ophthalmopathy. Researchers took RNA transcripts and amplified the TCR beta CDR3 regions from them. HTBI primers were the set used in a first-round RT-PCR of the TCR CDR3. TCRdb processed the multiplex PCR reads anew with MiXCR; each CDR3 protein has one entry. In the table there are roughly 300,000 distinct CDR3 sequences, less than 30% of which are singletons. This clonotype was observed many times. The specimen was blood. The clonotype was recovered from a man aged 40-49 years with Graves' hyperthyroidism that later progressed to Graves' ophthalmopathy.

The CDR3, as DNA: TGTGCCAGCAGTTCTCCCAAGAACACTGAAGCTTTCTTT. Encoded protein: CASSSPKNTEAFF. This chain links TRBV27 with TRBJ1-1; D is uncertain. Trimming took 4 bases from V and 1 from J, leaving 7 bases between them. The CDR3 consists of 13 residues. Germline CDR1 is MNHEY and CDR2 is SMNVEV (reference sequence).